These 5 T cell receptor beta chains share one sample of origin, sequenced in a study of blood T cell repertoires in COVID-19. TCRdb's table, derived via immunoSEQ multiplex PCR, lists solely in-frame clones and lacks some. Here the sample spans about 120,000 clones, 81% being singletons. The sequenced material came from peripheral blood. These receptor sequences come from a man in his thirties or forties with COVID-19, enrolled during active disease.

The gene calls are TRBV11-3 and TRBJ2-3; 9 bases match TRBD2. The junction had 4 bases not matched to a gene; V was cut back by 1 base and J by 2 bases. CDR3 length: 16 residues. CDR1 and CDR2 (germline): SGHNT, YENEEA. CDR3 nucleotides: TGTGCCAGCAGCTTAGGGCTAGCGGGGTCCACAGATACGCAGTATTTT. Protein: CASSLGLAGSTDTQYF.

This clone was observed a handful of times. The V gene is TRBV2, the J gene TRBJ2-7; 11 bases match TRBD2. The V segment lost 6 bases and the J segment 7 bases; nucleotides outside the gene matches: 11. CDR1 and CDR2 from the germline V gene are SNHLY and FYNNEI. The CDR3 consists of 15 residues. The CDR3 protein is CASRSIAGGPGEQYF. In DNA form, the CDR3 reads TGTGCCAGCAGATCCATAGCGGGAGGGCCTGGGGAGCAGTACTTC.

This chain links TRBV9 with TRBJ2-3; 8 nucleotides match TRBD1. V lost 3 bases and J lost 5; bases outside the gene matches: 2. This CDR3 region has 13 residues. CDR1 SGDLS and CDR2 YYNGEE come from the germline V gene. CDR3 in DNA: TGTGCCAGCAGCGGTACAGGGGGAGATACGCAGTATTTT. It codes for CASSGTGGDTQYF.

The rearrangement links TRBV27 to TRBJ1-1, with TRBD1 matching over 8 bases. The CDR3 runs to 16 residues. The V and J ends lost 2 bases and 1 base, in that order; junction bases with no gene match: 6. The germline V gene encodes CDR1 MNHEY and CDR2 SMNVEV (reference sequence). CDR3 in amino acids: CASSLTGGNRNTEAFF. DNA for the CDR3: TGTGCCAGCAGTTTAACAGGGGGTAATAGGAACACTGAAGCTTTCTTT.

The rearrangement uses TRBV5-6 and TRBJ1-6; the D gene is possibly TRBD1 (5 bases). CDR3 size: 17 residues. CDR1 SGHDT and CDR2 YYEEEE come from the germline V gene. Trimming took off 4 bases at V and 0 bases at J, with 14 bases between the two ends. CDR3 in DNA: TGTGCCAGCAGCAAAGACGCCAGGGCCTCCTATAATTCACCCCTCCACTTT. Its protein is CASSKDARASYNSPLHF.